This T cell receptor beta chain was identified in a study of early T cells in non-severe SARS-CoV-2 infection. This clonotype was seen only a few times. Its specificity is unknown. The library protocol tagged individual cDNA molecules with unique molecular identifiers. TCRdb reanalysed the 5' RACE reads using MiXCR and keeps one entry per CDR3 protein. The data contain approximately 27,000 distinct CDR3 sequences, under 10% of them singletons. General study points: Reliance on VDJdb matching favored anti-spike CD8 responses; private and CD4 specificities were missed.

V was cut by 2 bases and J by 9 bases, with 11 bases left in between. CDR1 is SGHTA, CDR2 FQGNSA, per germline. This CDR3 spans 14 amino acids. This receptor was identified in an adult who was a healthcare worker with PCR-confirmed SARS-CoV-2 infection or an uninfected control (not recorded which). The chain uses TRBV7-2 and TRBJ1-6; no firm D call. The sample was whole blood. CDR3 in DNA: TGTGCCAGCAGCTTACTTCATGCGGCTTCACCCCTCCACTTT. Translated, it gives CASSLLHAASPLHF.